The source of this T cell receptor (beta chain) is a study of CD8+CD57+ T cells in acquired aplastic anemia. The germline gives CDR1 KGHDR, CDR2 SFDVKD. V was cut by 3 bases and J by 2 bases, with 6 bases left in between. The CDR3 sequence is 13 residues long. Worth noting for this clonotype: Its antigen is unidentified. A much larger clone lies a single base off, so this may be a read error. Because the CDR3 is missing its conserved closing phenylalanine or tryptophan, this is likely a read error.

Genomic DNA constituted the template upon which TCR beta VDJ and CDR3 profiling was performed. Via MiXCR, TCRdb re-called the reads, giving one row per CDR3 protein. The repertoire has under 200,000 distinct CDR3 sequences, about 48% of them found once; the top ten carry roughly 30%. Sequencing involved patients with CD8+CD57+ cell expansion previously shown by flow cytometry. There were no patients without severe acquired aplastic anemia. Patients were therapy-naive when their blood was sampled. Findings and limits, study-wide: Patients and controls had in common 25 to 30 CD8+ CDR3 sequences.

This clonotype originated in a human donor with aplastic anemia. Sequences were obtained from sorted CD4+, CD8+, or CD8+CD57+ T cells (not recorded which) from PBMCs. The J gene is TRBJ2-5, the V gene TRBV24-1; D uncertain. The CDR3 DNA follows: TGTGCCACCAGTGATCCCATTCAAGAGACCCAGTACCTC. As protein: CATSDPIQETQYL.